The 3 T cell receptor beta chains reported below all come from one sample, sequenced in a study of radiation and T cells in renal cell carcinoma. The repertoire was sequenced with immunoSEQ multiplex PCR; TCRdb's copy has only in-frame clones and lacks some. This table holds about 140,000 clones, over 65% found once. The time point was: baseline pretreatment blood. Indicated treatment: 15 Gy SBRT to primary tumor, nephrectomy 4 weeks later. The sequencing here drew on blood, taken from a patient whose treatment included radiotherapy and nephrectomy. The receptors derive from a woman between 45 and 65 years old with renal cell carcinoma.

The V call is TRBV7-9, the J call TRBJ2-7; the match to TRBD2 covers 7 bases. CDR3 size: 15 residues. Germline V gives CDR1 SEHNR, CDR2 FQNEAQ (reference sequence). V lost 2 bases, J lost 4 bases, and 8 bases stayed unmatched. CDR3 amino acids: CASSLSRRGIYEQYF. CDR3 nucleotides: TGTGCCAGCAGCTTAAGTCGGCGGGGGATTTACGAGCAGTACTTC.

This rearrangement joins TRBV6-4 to TRBJ2-7; TRBD2 is a possible D gene (6 bases). Germline CDR1 reads MRHNA; CDR2 reads SNTAGT. The CDR3 is 11 amino acids. V was cut by 1 base and J by 12 bases, with 10 bases left in between. The CDR3 DNA reads TGTGCCAGCAGTGACTGGGACGGGGGGTACTTC. This gives the protein CASSDWDGGYF.

Details on this clone: The sample contains more than one DNA sequence encoding this CDR3. The chain combines TRBV25-1 with TRBJ1-4, with a tentative D call TRBD1 (5 bases). The CDR3 totals 14 residues. Germline CDR1 and CDR2: MGHDK and SYGVNS. V shed 4 bases and J shed 4 bases, with 10 bases lying between them. This CDR3 reads CASSGGGGNEKLFF. CDR3 sequence (DNA): TGTGCCAGCAGTGGTGGGGGGGGTAATGAAAAACTGTTTTTT.